This TCR beta chain was sequenced for a study of shared clonotypes between healthy human individuals. Measured with immunoSEQ multiplex PCR; TCRdb has only the in-frame clones, and not every one. There are just over 2,000,000 clones in the sample; 85% to 95% occur only once, and more than 0.1% lies in the top ten. The CDR3 has 14 amino acids. The germline V and J ends were trimmed by 8 bases and 5 bases, with 15 bases remaining between them. In germline, CDR1 is ENHRY, CDR2 SYGVKD. The chain is built from TRBV10-3 and TRBJ2-2, with D possibly being TRBD2 (6 bases). The sample consisted of naive CD4+ T cells sorted from blood. As to subset: CD45RA+ positively selected. This receptor was taken from a man younger than 35 in good health. CDR3 amino acids: CAIGGTRDTGELFF. CDR3 sequence (DNA): TGTGCCATCGGAGGGACGAGGGATACCGGGGAGCTGTTTTTT.